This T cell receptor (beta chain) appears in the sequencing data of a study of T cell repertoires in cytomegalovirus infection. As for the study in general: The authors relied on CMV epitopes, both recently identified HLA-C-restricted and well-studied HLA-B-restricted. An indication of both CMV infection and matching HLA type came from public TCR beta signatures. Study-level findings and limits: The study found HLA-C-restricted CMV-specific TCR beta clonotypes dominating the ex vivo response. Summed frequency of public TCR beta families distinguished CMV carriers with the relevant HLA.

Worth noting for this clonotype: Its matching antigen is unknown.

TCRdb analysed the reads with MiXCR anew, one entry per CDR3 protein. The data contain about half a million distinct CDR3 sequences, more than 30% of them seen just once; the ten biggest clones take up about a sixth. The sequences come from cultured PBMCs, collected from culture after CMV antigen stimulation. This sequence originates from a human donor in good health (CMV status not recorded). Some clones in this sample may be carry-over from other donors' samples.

The CDR3 protein is CASRDLTAGANVLTF. The CDR3 nucleotides are TGTGCCAGCAGAGACCTCACGGCCGGGGCCAACGTCCTGACTTTC. The J gene is TRBJ2-6, the V gene TRBV6-2 or TRBV6-3; D is unclear. Germline values: CDR1 MNHEY, CDR2 SVGEGT. V lost 6 bases and J 4 bases, leaving 13 bases between the germline ends. The CDR3 is 15 amino acids.